This TCR beta chain was identified during a study of beta chain features in type 1 diabetes (dated by TCRdb to 2016 to 2019). For the study in its entirety: Mean age, gender distribution, total cell number and subset yield were not different between patients and healthy donors. A total of 107,917,701 sorted cells were examined across all samples, and the number of cells per subset was strongly correlated with RNA yield. Regulatory and stem cell-like memory subsets were obtained from only 8 patients and about 8 healthy donors, while naive and central memory subsets were obtained from all 30 or so donors. In the study, recently diagnosed type 1 diabetes patients and matched healthy donors were compared on the TCRB repertoires of their sorted circulating CD4+ T cell subsets.

From the cysteine up to the phenylalanine, the CDR3 has a length of 12 residues. Only CDR3 DNA remains: 36 bases, in frame from the first base. V and J lose 1 base and 7 bases, and a span of 10 bases separates them. CDR1 and CDR2 are drawn from the germline V gene (reference sequence): GTSNPN, SVGIG. All of the isolated RNA was reverse transcribed with the High Capacity cDNA Reverse Transcription Kit, so expressed TCRB transcripts were sequenced. Naive, central memory and regulatory T cell samples underwent deep immunoSEQ sequencing, averaging around 3.6 million total reads per sample. After sorted cells were lysed in RLT buffer, RNA was extracted with DNase-treated RNeasy Micro or Mini kits, with the choice depending on cell number. To prevent cross-contamination, every cell subset was processed on its own, while patient and healthy donor samples were processed together. TCRB sequences were amplified from cDNA with the immunoSEQ multiplex PCR, producing 87-bp fragments spanning the CDR3 region. Sequencing of the amplicons was performed on the Illumina HiSeq platform. Per the original workflow: Synthetic template baselines were used to correct PCR bias computationally, reads within Hamming distance 2 were collapsed together, and singletons that could not be merged were discarded. Reads were aligned to IMGT to assign V, D and J genes, CDR3 length, and insertions or deletions at six rearrangement sites. Clonotype counts were normalized to sorted cell number within each subset before computing true diversity and Gini coefficients with the tcR R package. Repertoire sharing was quantified using the overlap coefficient calculated on TCRB nucleotide sequences. As stored in TCRdb, this immuneACCESS dataset retains in-frame rearrangements with V and J assigned. A fraction of the clones does not appear; measured against another copy, unresolved V genes explain less than half of the discrepancy, and the remainder lacks a known reason. Clone size and V and J calls were adopted from that table, with D and trimming inferred from the DNA. This sample comprises 310,000 or so clones, 9.3% of them detected only once. The ten largest clones take up over 0.95% of the sample.

Results and caveats for the whole study, not just this receptor: At VDJ recombination sites, type 1 diabetes patients had fewer insertions and more deleted nucleotides, which implies abnormalities in thymic rearrangement. The naive, central memory and regulatory TCRB repertoires appeared to resemble one another more closely among patients than among healthy donors. In all four CD4+ subsets, TCRB CDR3 length was moderately but significantly shorter in type 1 diabetes patients. Because cDNA rather than genomic DNA was sequenced, highly expressing activated cells could have been over-represented, although no difference in activation and CD3 levels was found between groups. Only small numbers of individuals were included in the HLA sub-analyses, which left unresolved whether HLA type had any influence on TCRB rearrangement. Shorter templates might have been favored by PCR, but patient and control samples were amplified and corrected together, so both groups would have been affected equally by any skew.

This clone was counted between two and nine times. The antigen this receptor binds is unknown. The record has no base qualities; no much larger clone is one base away. Each donor gave one peripheral blood draw, approximately 120 mL on average, collected into heparinised tubes. Using a panel that included CD45RO, CCR7, CD25, CD127, CD95 and CD27, naive, central memory, regulatory and stem cell-like memory CD4+ T cells were sorted on a BD FACSAria II. A purity above 95% was achieved for all sorted populations. PBMCs were isolated immediately by Lymphoprep density gradient centrifugation and stained directly without culture. So that batch effects would be minimized, each experiment stained and sorted samples in pairs, pairing one healthy donor with one patient.

The V and J segments used are TRBV30 and TRBJ1-2, with a weak D call of TRBD1 (5 bases match). This sequence originates from a man aged 25-45 years with type 1 diabetes. What was sequenced was central memory CD4+ T cells from blood. Here the CDR3 is given as CAWSGGRGGYTF. The bases read TGTGCCTGGAGTGGAGGGAGGGGTGGCTACACCTTC.